The 26 T cell receptor beta chains listed next were all sequenced from one sample in a study of blood T cell repertoires in COVID-19. Sequencing was performed with immunoSEQ multiplex PCR; in TCRdb, only in-frame clones are kept and a portion is missing. The table includes about 95,000 clones, under 90% detected once. Material for sequencing was peripheral blood. These receptors came from a woman in her seventies with acute or convalescent COVID-19.

The chain employs TRBV18 and TRBJ1-6, with D perhaps TRBD1 (5 bases). V lost 0 bases and J 3 bases, leaving 12 bases between the germline ends. CDR3 length: 17 residues. Germline V CDR1 and CDR2: KGHSH, LQKENI. The CDR3 is CASSPPKGSLYNSPLHF. CDR3 DNA: TGTGCCAGCTCACCACCGAAGGGGTCGCTCTATAATTCACCCCTCCACTTT.

This chain connects TRBV5-6 to TRBJ2-3; 7 nucleotides match TRBD1. The trim removed 3 bases at V and 4 bases at J, leaving 8 bases unmatched. The CDR3 spans 15 residues. CDR1 SGHDT and CDR2 YYEEEE come from the germline V gene. CDR3 region: CASSWKTGAADTQYF. In DNA form, the CDR3 reads TGTGCCAGCAGCTGGAAAACAGGGGCGGCAGATACGCAGTATTTT.

The chain has TRBV11-2 and TRBJ1-6; tentatively, D is TRBD1 (6 bases). Trimming shortened V by 4 bases and J by 7 bases, and 17 bases separated the two germline ends. The germline gives CDR1 SGHAT, CDR2 FQNNGV. The CDR3 is 16 amino acids. The DNA of the CDR3 is TGTGCCAGCAGCTCAGAATTCAGGGGTAGGAATTCACCCCTCCACTTT. As protein: CASSSEFRGRNSPLHF.

The chain has TRBV9 and TRBJ2-3; tentative D call: TRBD2 (6 bases). The CDR3 is 16 residues long. Germline lookup yields CDR1 SGDLS and CDR2 YYNGEE. V lost 2 bases and J lost 2, with 15 bases in between. CDR3 coding DNA: TGTGCCAGCAGCGTCGGACTATTTTCCCTCACAGATACGCAGTATTTT. Protein sequence: CASSVGLFSLTDTQYF.

This chain joins TRBV28 and TRBJ2-7; D is uncertain. The CDR3 sequence is 15 residues long. V lost 4 bases and J lost 0, with 13 bases in between. Germline CDR1 reads MDHEN; CDR2 reads SYDVKM. CDR3 sequence reads: CASSSPSGSSYEQYF. In nucleotides, the CDR3 is TGTGCCAGCAGTTCCCCCTCAGGAAGCTCCTACGAGCAGTACTTC.

The chain joins TRBV5-1 to TRBJ2-7; 9 positions match TRBD1. The CDR3 loop spans 14 amino acids. The germline gives CDR1 SGHRS, CDR2 YFSETQ. The ends lost 4 bases at V and 2 bases at J; junction bases unmatched: 4. In DNA, the CDR3 is TGCGCCAGCAGCACGGGACAGGGAACCTACGAGCAGTACTTC. Protein product: CASSTGQGTYEQYF.

V is TRBV7-2 and J is TRBJ2-5; D not resolved. Per germline, CDR1 SGHTA and CDR2 FQGNSA. The length of the CDR3 is 17 residues. The V end was cut by 5 bases, the J end by 1 base, with 20 bases between. In DNA form, the CDR3 reads TGTGCCAGCAGCCCTGGCCTGGGCAGGCAGATCCAAGAGACCCAGTACTTC. Translated: CASSPGLGRQIQETQYF. The complete variable domain, with remaining parts taken from reference TRBV7-2 and TRBJ2-5, reads GAGVSQSPSNKVTEKGKDVELRCDPISGHTALYWYRQSLGQGLEFLIYFQGNSAPDKSGLPSDRFSAERTGGSVSTLTIQRTQQEDSAVYLCASSPGLGRQIQETQYFGPGTRLLVL.

V gene TRBV7-9 combines with J gene TRBJ1-5; the D gene is possibly TRBD1 (5 bases). This CDR3 comprises 14 residues. The germline V gene has CDR1 SEHNR and CDR2 FQNEAQ (reference sequence). V lost 5 bases, J lost 7 bases, and 15 bases lay in between. The CDR3 DNA reads TGTGCCAGCAGCCCGGGGCGGGGAGGGCAGCCCCAGCATTTT. It specifies CASSPGRGGQPQHF.

The rearrangement links TRBV27 to TRBJ2-2; 7 nucleotides agree with TRBD2. Germline V gene data show CDR1 as MNHEY and CDR2 as SMNVEV (reference sequence). This CDR3 is built from 12 residues. V shed 6 bases, J shed 6 bases, and the junction held 1 base outside the gene matches. The CDR3 bases are TGTGCCAGCAGACTAGCGTCCGGGGAGCTGTTTTTT. Amino acid sequence: CASRLASGELFF.

The chain recombines TRBV3-1 (or the pseudogene TRBV3-2) with TRBJ2-2; 8 positions agree with TRBD2. Per germline, CDR1 LGHDT and CDR2 YNNKEL (reference sequence). The CDR3 length is 15 residues. V was pared by 8 bases and J by 2 bases, with 7 bases of the junction left unmatched. CDR3 DNA sequence: TGTGCCAGCCGCGGGGGGACTCAAAACACCGGGGAGCTGTTTTTT. It translates to CASRGGTQNTGELFF.

This chain uses TRBV5-1 with TRBJ2-3; D is possibly TRBD2 (6 bases). The V end was cut by 0 bases, the J end by 1 base, with 15 bases between. From germline, CDR1 is SGHRS and CDR2 YFSETQ. CDR3 length: 17 residues. CDR3 residues: CASSLVPLAVGTDTQYF. The CDR3 region has the DNA TGCGCCAGCAGCTTGGTGCCTTTAGCGGTGGGCACAGATACGCAGTATTTT.

This chain links TRBV4-2 with TRBJ2-2; D may be TRBD2 (6 bases). Trimming took 1 base from V and 9 from J, leaving 15 bases between them. Germline V gene sequence: CDR1 LGHNA, CDR2 YNFKEQ. The length of the CDR3 is 15 residues. CDR3 protein: CASSQAGGLGRELFF. The CDR3 DNA is TGTGCCAGCAGCCAAGCCGGGGGATTGGGCAGGGAGCTGTTTTTT.

V gene TRBV6-2 or TRBV6-3 combines with J gene TRBJ1-5; 9 nucleotides agree with TRBD1. The CDR3 covers 17 residues. With 0 bases clipped from V and 7 bases from J, the junction kept 10 bases outside the gene matches. Germline CDR1 and CDR2: MNHEY and SVGEGT. CDR3 bases: TGTGCCAGCAGTTACTCGGGACAGGGTCTGTTATCACAGCCCCAGCATTTT. It encodes CASSYSGQGLLSQPQHF.

The chain is built from TRBV5-1 and TRBJ1-3, with D hard to call. The CDR3 is 17 amino acids. Germline CDR1 and CDR2: SGHRS and YFSETQ. Trimming took 0 bases from V and 0 from J, leaving 13 bases between them. The CDR3 DNA reads TGCGCCAGCAGCTTGGTCTTCGGACTCTCCTCTGGAAACACCATATATTTT. Translated, it gives CASSLVFGLSSGNTIYF. Combining the CDR3 with reference TRBV5-1 and TRBJ1-3 gives the whole variable domain KAGVTQTPRYLIKTRGQQVTLSCSPISGHRSVSWYQQTPGQGLQFLFEYFSETQRNKGNFPGRFSGRQFSNSRSEMNVSTLELGDSALYLCASSLVFGLSSGNTIYFGEGSWLTVV.

The chain recombines TRBV27 with TRBJ2-1, with a possible D match to TRBD2 (7 bases). The CDR3 covers 17 residues. V lost 6 bases to trimming and J lost 0 bases, with 18 bases between them. The germline V gene has CDR1 MNHEY and CDR2 SMNVEV (reference sequence). The CDR3 DNA sequence: TGTGCCAGCAGCAAATCTAGGGGGGGCCTCTCCTACAATGAGCAGTTCTTC. Translating it yields CASSKSRGGLSYNEQFF.

This clone has a single count. The chain couples TRBV18 to TRBJ1-3; 7 nucleotides line up with TRBD1. The germline gives CDR1 KGHSH, CDR2 LQKENI. The trim removed 4 bases at V and 0 bases at J, leaving 6 bases unmatched. This CDR3 comprises 16 residues. The CDR3 reads CASSLLQGSSGNTIYF. CDR3 nucleotide sequence: TGTGCCAGCTCACTGCTACAGGGGAGCTCTGGAAACACCATATATTTT.

The chain combines TRBV5-1 with TRBJ2-1, with TRBD2 identical over 13 bases. The CDR3 is 19 amino acids. Germline loops: CDR1 SGHRS, CDR2 YFSETQ. With 0 bases clipped from V and 4 bases from J, the junction kept 10 bases outside the gene matches. This CDR3 reads CASSLGVPGLAGIYNEQFF. CDR3 DNA: TGCGCCAGCAGCTTGGGGGTTCCGGGACTAGCGGGGATATACAATGAGCAGTTCTTC.

The CDR3 loop reads CASSIRGGAGAQHF. CDR3 in DNA: TGTGCCAGTAGTATTCGGGGGGGAGCGGGGGCCCAGCATTTT. The chain uses TRBV19 and TRBJ1-5; the D gene is possibly TRBD1 (5 bases). The CDR3 is 14 residues long. V gave up 3 bases and J gave up 11 bases, with 17 bases separating them. Germline V CDR1 and CDR2: LNHDA, SQIVND (reference sequence).

V and J are TRBV6-1 and TRBJ1-1, with D hard to call. The CDR3 runs 15 residues. V dropped 2 bases and J dropped 4 bases, with 14 bases sitting between them. Looked up from germline, CDR1 is MNHNS and CDR2 is SASEGT. The CDR3 sequence is CASSEHGLMGTEAFF. CDR3 DNA sequence: TGTGCCAGCAGTGAACACGGGTTAATGGGCACTGAAGCTTTCTTT.

The gene calls are TRBV10-2 and TRBJ2-3; 11 bases map to TRBD2. Trimming removed 0 bases from V and 5 bases from J; junction bases left unmatched: 10. Germline values: CDR1 WSHSY, CDR2 SAAADI. The CDR3 runs to 18 residues. CDR3 in amino acids: CASSESSTSGIGEDTQYF. In DNA, the CDR3 is TGCGCCAGCAGTGAGTCGTCGACTAGCGGGATTGGGGAAGATACGCAGTATTTT.

The chain couples TRBV28 to TRBJ1-5; weak D call: TRBD1 (5 bases). The V and J ends lost 3 bases and 2 bases respectively, with 11 bases between them. CDR3 length equals 15 residues. Germline-derived CDR1 and CDR2 are MDHEN and SYDVKM. This chain's CDR3 is CASSFNSRGNQPQHF. The CDR3 DNA reads TGTGCCAGCAGTTTTAACAGCAGGGGCAATCAGCCCCAGCATTTT.

V gene TRBV5-1 combines with J gene TRBJ2-7; D gene uncertain. Between the trimmed V and J ends, which lost 2 bases and 4 bases, there was a span of 7 bases. The CDR3 is 12 amino acids. The germline CDR1 and CDR2 sequences are SGHRS and YFSETQ. CDR3 protein: CASSLNEYEQYF. CDR3 bases: TGCGCCAGCAGCTTAAACGAGTACGAGCAGTACTTC.

The chain combines TRBV7-2 with TRBJ1-5; weak D call: TRBD1 (6 bases). CDR3 length equals 14 residues. CDR1 and CDR2 (germline): SGHTA, FQGNSA. Trimming removed 6 bases at V and 3 bases at J, with 12 bases between. CDR3: CASSGGGPNQPQHF. The CDR3 nucleotides are TGTGCCAGCAGTGGCGGGGGGCCCAATCAGCCCCAGCATTTT.

V is TRBV11-2 and J is TRBJ2-1, with TRBD2 identical over 9 bases. CDR3 size: 16 residues. J gave up 7 bases and V 8 bases, and 15 bases lay outside the gene matches. Germline values: CDR1 SGHAT, CDR2 FQNNGV. CDR3 in amino acids: CASGPLGAGGRNEQFF. The CDR3 region has the DNA TGTGCCAGCGGACCATTGGGAGCGGGAGGACGGAATGAGCAGTTCTTC.

This rearrangement joins TRBV25-1 to TRBJ2-5, with 8 bases identical to TRBD2. This CDR3 is built from 16 residues. The trim removed 1 base at V and 2 bases at J, leaving 6 bases unmatched. The germline V gene has CDR1 MGHDK and CDR2 SYGVNS. The CDR3 region is CASSEFVSGTQETQYF. CDR3 DNA: TGTGCCAGCAGTGAATTTGTTAGCGGGACTCAAGAGACCCAGTACTTC.

This chain uses TRBV15 with TRBJ1-6; possibly TRBD1 for D (6 bases). The CDR3 covers 15 residues. Trimming took off 6 bases at V and 7 bases at J, with 16 bases between the two ends. Germline V gene data show CDR1 as LNHNV and CDR2 as YYDKDF (reference sequence). CDR3 loop: CATRLGGRANSPLHF. In nucleotides, the CDR3 is TGTGCCACCAGGTTAGGGGGACGGGCAAATTCACCCCTCCACTTT.